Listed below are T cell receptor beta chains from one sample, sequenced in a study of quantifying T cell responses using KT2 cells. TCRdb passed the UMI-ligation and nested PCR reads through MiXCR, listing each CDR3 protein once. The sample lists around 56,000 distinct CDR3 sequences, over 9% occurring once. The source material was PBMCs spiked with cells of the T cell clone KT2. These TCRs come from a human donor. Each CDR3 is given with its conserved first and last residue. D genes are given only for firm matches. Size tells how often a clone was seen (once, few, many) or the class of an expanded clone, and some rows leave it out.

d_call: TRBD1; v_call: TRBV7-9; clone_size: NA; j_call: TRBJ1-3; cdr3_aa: CASSFPPGTGDREAGNTIYF; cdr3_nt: TGTGCCAGCAGCTTCCCCCCAGGGACAGGGGATCGGGAGGCTGGAAACACCATATATTTT
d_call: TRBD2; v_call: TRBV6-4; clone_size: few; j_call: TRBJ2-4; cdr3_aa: CASSSRWIAGQAKNIQYF; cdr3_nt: TGTGCCAGCAGTTCCCGTTGGATAGCGGGGCAAGCCAAAAACATTCAGTACTTC
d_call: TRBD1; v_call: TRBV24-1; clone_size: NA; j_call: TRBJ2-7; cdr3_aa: CATRTGISSYEQYF; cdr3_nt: TGTGCCACCAGGACAGGGATTTCTTCCTACGAGCAGTACTTC
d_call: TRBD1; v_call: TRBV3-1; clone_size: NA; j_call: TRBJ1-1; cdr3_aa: CASSPGTALNTEAFF; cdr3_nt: TGTGCCAGCAGCCCGGGGACAGCCCTGAACACTGAAGCTTTCTTT
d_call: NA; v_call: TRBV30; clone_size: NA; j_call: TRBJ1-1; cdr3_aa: CAWSQGWATEAFF; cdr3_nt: TGTGCCTGGAGTCAGGGGTGGGCCACTGAAGCTTTCTTT
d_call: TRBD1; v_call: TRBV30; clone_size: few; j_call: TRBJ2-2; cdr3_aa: CAWRGGGVTGELFF; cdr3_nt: TGTGCCTGGAGAGGGGGCGGAGTGACCGGGGAGCTGTTTTTT
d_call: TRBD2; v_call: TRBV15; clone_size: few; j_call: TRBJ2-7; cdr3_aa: CATSGMTSGRYEQYF; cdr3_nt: TGTGCCACCAGCGGGATGACTAGCGGGAGGTACGAGCAGTACTTC
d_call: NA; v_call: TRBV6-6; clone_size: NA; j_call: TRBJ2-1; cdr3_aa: CASSYQDYNEQFF; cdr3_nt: TGTGCCAGCAGTTACCAGGACTACAATGAGCAGTTCTTC
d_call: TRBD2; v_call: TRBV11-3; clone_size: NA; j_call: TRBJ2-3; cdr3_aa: CASSSGLAAGTRTDTQYF; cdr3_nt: TGTGCCAGCAGCTCCGGACTAGCAGCAGGAACCCGCACAGATACGCAGTATTTT
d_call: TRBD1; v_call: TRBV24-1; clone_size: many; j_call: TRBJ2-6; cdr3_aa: CATSDPSGTGGDGANVLTF; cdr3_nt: TGTGCCACCAGTGACCCAAGCGGGACAGGGGGCGACGGGGCCAACGTCCTGACTTTC
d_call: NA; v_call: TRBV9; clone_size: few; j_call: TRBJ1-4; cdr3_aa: CASSVDGEKLFF; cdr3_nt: TGTGCCAGCAGCGTAGATGGTGAAAAACTGTTTTTT
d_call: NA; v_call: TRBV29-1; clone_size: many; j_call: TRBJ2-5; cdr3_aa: CSVAAWPGTQYF; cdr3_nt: TGCAGCGTTGCGGCCTGGCCGGGGACCCAGTACTTC
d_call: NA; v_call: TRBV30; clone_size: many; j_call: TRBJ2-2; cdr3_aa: CAWTSNTGELFF; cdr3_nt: TGTGCCTGGACATCGAACACCGGGGAGCTGTTTTTT
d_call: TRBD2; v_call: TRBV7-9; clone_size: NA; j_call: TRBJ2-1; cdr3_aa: CASSVSGGARYNEQFF; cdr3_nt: TGTGCCAGCAGCGTAAGCGGGGGGGCCAGGTATAATGAGCAGTTCTTC
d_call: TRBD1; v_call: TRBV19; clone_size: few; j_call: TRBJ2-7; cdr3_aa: CASRNIVTGGRNEQYF; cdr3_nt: TGTGCCAGTAGAAATATAGTTACAGGGGGAAGGAACGAGCAGTACTTC
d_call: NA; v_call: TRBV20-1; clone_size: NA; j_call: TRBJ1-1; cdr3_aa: CSARYPGINTEAFF; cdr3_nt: TGCAGTGCTAGATATCCAGGGATCAACACTGAAGCTTTCTTT
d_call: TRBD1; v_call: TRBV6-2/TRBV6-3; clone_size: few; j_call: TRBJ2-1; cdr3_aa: CASSYEGAEFF; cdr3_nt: TGTGCCAGCAGTTACGAGGGGGCTGAGTTCTTC
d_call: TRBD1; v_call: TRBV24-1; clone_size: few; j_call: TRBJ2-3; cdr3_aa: CATSDSQGSDTQYF; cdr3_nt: TGTGCCACCAGTGATTCACAGGGGTCAGATACGCAGTATTTT
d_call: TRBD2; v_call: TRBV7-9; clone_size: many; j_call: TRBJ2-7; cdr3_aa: CASSLGQTGTSGRSHEQYF; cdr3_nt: TGTGCCAGCAGCTTAGGACAGACGGGGACTAGCGGGAGGTCCCACGAGCAGTACTTC
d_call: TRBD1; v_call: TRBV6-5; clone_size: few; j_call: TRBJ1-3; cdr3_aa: CASRSPGQVAPADFGNTIYF; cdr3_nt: TGTGCCAGCAGATCGCCCGGACAGGTGGCCCCCGCGGATTTTGGAAACACCATATATTTT
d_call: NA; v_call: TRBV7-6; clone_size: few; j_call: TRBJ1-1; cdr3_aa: CASSSGIEAFF; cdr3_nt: TGTGCCAGCAGCTCCGGAATTGAAGCTTTCTTT
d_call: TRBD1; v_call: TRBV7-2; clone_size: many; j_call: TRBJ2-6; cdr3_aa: CASSLVGGASGANVLTF; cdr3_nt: TGTGCCAGCAGCTTAGTAGGGGGCGCGTCCGGGGCCAACGTCCTGACTTTC
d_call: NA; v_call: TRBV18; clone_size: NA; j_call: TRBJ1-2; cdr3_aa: CASSPTPGVGGYTF; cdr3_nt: TGTGCCAGCTCTCCCACGCCAGGGGTCGGTGGCTACACCTTC
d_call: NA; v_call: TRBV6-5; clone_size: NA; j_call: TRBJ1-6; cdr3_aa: CASSYSYRGDSPLHF; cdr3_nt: TGTGCCAGCAGTTACTCGTATAGAGGGGATTCACCCCTCCACTTT
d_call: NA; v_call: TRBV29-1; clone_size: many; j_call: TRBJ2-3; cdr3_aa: CSVSARAADTQYF; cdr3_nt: TGCAGCGTTTCGGCCAGGGCGGCAGATACGCAGTATTTT
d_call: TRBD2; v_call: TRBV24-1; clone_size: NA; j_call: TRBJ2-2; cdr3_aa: CATSDGRLAGASGELFF; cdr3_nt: TGTGCCACCAGTGATGGGCGACTAGCGGGAGCGAGCGGGGAGCTGTTTTTT
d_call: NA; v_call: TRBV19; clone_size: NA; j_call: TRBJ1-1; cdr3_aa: CASTRQSEAFF; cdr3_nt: TGTGCCAGTACCCGACAGAGTGAAGCTTTCTTT
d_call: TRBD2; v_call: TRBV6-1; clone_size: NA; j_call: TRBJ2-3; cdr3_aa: CAGSPWAGGYTSTDTQYF; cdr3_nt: TGTGCCGGCAGCCCCTGGGCGGGGGGATACACTAGCACAGATACGCAGTATTTT